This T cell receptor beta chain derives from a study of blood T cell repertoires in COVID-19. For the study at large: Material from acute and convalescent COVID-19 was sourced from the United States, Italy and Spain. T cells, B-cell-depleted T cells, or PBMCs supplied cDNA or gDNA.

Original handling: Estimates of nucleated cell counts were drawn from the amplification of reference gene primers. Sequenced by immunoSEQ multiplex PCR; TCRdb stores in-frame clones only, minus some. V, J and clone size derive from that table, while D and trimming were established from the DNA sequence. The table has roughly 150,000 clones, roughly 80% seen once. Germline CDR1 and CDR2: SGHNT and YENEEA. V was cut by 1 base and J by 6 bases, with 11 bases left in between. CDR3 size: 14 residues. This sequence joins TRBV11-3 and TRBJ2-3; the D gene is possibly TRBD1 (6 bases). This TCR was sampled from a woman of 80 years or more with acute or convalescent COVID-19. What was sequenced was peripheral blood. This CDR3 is CASSLGTAADTQYF. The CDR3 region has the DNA TGTGCCAGCAGCTTAGGGACAGCAGCGGATACGCAGTATTTT.